This entry is about one TCR beta chain. Its antigen is as yet unknown. Germline values: CDR1 MNHEY, CDR2 SVGEGT. Trimming took 0 bases from V and 1 from J, leaving 12 bases between them. The CDR3 loop spans 16 amino acids. This entry is derived from a study of early T cells in non-severe SARS-CoV-2 infection. At the level of the study: Whole-blood bulk RNA, unsorted, was sequenced, and chains were unpaired. Findings of the study overall: Reliance on VDJdb matching favored anti-spike CD8 responses; private and CD4 specificities were missed.

In the library, individual cDNA molecules carried attached unique molecular identifiers. TCRdb analysed the 5' RACE reads with MiXCR anew, one entry per CDR3 protein. The data show some 71,000 distinct CDR3 sequences, with roughly an eighth seen just once and 11% to 15% held by the top ten. The receptor's source is an adult who was a healthcare worker with PCR-confirmed SARS-CoV-2 infection or an uninfected control (not recorded which). The gene calls are TRBV6-2 or TRBV6-3 and TRBJ1-1; TRBD1 is a possible D gene (6 bases). Sequences were obtained from whole blood. CDR3 nucleotides: TGTGCCAGCAGTTACTCGAATGCGGACAGGAACACTGAAGCTTTCTTT. Translating it yields CASSYSNADRNTEAFF.